The 9 T cell receptor beta chains in this list originate from one sample, sequenced in a study of memory CD4+ T cells and cytomegalovirus serostatus (dated by TCRdb to about 2019). A FACSAria II was used to sort memory CD4+ T cells, defined as single viable CD3+CD4+CD8-CD45RO+ cells. Libraries were built with the immunoSEQ multiplex PCR assay. TCRdb stores this immuneACCESS table with in-frame sequences only. Part of the clones is absent; in the studies checked, under half of the shortfall reflects unresolved V genes, and no reason is known for the rest. For this sample there are tens of thousands of clones; around three quarters appear just once. The ten largest clones represent around 1.5% of the sample. Source material: memory CD4+ T cells from blood. The receptors stem from an adult in good health and CMV-seronegative.

The chain recombines TRBV5-4 with TRBJ1-1; TRBD1 matches at 12 bases. There are 17 residues in the CDR3. With 4 bases clipped from V and 1 base from J, the junction kept 8 bases outside the gene matches. The germline CDR1 and CDR2 sequences are SGHNT and YYREEE (reference sequence). CDR3 sequence reads: CASSLGTGGGGNTEAFF. As DNA, the CDR3 is TGTGCCAGCAGCCTTGGGACAGGGGGCGGGGGGAACACTGAAGCTTTCTTT.

This chain joins TRBV7-2 and TRBJ1-4, with D possibly being TRBD1 (6 bases). The length of the CDR3 is 15 residues. V was trimmed by 5 bases and J by 3 bases, leaving 13 bases between them. The germline V gene encodes CDR1 SGHTA and CDR2 FQGNSA. CDR3: CASSQQGPPNEKLFF. CDR3 in DNA: TGTGCCAGCAGCCAACAGGGTCCCCCTAATGAAAAACTGTTTTTT.

V usage is TRBV6-6 and J usage is TRBJ2-4; D tentatively fits TRBD1 or TRBD2 (5 bases each). This CDR3 is built from 13 residues. Trimming removed 7 bases at V and 6 bases at J, with 13 bases between. CDR1 MNHNY and CDR2 SVGAGI come from the germline V gene (reference sequence). In nucleotides, the CDR3 is TGTGCCAGCACCGAGGGACCAACAAACATTCAGTACTTC. Amino acids: CASTEGPTNIQYF.

This chain links TRBV5-8 with TRBJ1-1, with D unclear. The CDR3 is 12 amino acids. V dropped 0 bases and J dropped 8 bases, with 8 bases sitting between them. CDR1 SGHTS and CDR2 YDEGEE come from the germline V gene. The CDR3 region is CASSLVPFEAFF. The DNA of the CDR3 is TGTGCCAGCAGCTTGGTACCATTCGAAGCTTTCTTT.

V gene TRBV28 combines with J gene TRBJ1-2; 11 bases are shared with TRBD1. This CDR3 region has 12 residues. CDR1 and CDR2 (germline): MDHEN, SYDVKM. DNA of the CDR3: TGTGGAGGGAGGACAGGGGGCTCTGGCTACACCTTC. Its translation: CGGRTGGSGYTF.

V usage is TRBV19 and J usage is TRBJ1-1, with TRBD1 matching over 7 bases. The germline CDR1 and CDR2 sequences are LNHDA and SQIVND (reference sequence). This CDR3 is built from 15 residues. The ends lost 2 bases at V and 0 bases at J; junction bases unmatched: 3. CDR3 nucleotides: TGTGCCAGTAGTATAAAGGGGGCATTGAACACTGAAGCTTTCTTT. Translated: CASSIKGALNTEAFF.

The genes are TRBV7-2 and TRBJ2-1, with 9 bases matching TRBD2. V shed 6 bases, J shed 6 bases, and the junction held 9 bases outside the gene matches. The germline CDR1 and CDR2 sequences are SGHTA and FQGNSA. The CDR3 is made up of 15 amino acids. The CDR3 sequence is CASRGPRGGFNEQFF. CDR3 DNA: TGTGCCAGCAGAGGCCCGCGGGGGGGATTCAATGAGCAGTTCTTC.

This chain links TRBV2 with TRBJ1-5; TRBD1 agrees at 7 bases. From germline, CDR1 is SNHLY and CDR2 FYNNEI. Trimming took 4 bases from V and 3 from J; bases not matched to a gene: 6. The length of the CDR3 is 15 residues. CDR3 in amino acids: CASSALGGTNQPQHF. The CDR3 DNA follows: TGTGCCAGCAGTGCTCTAGGGGGCACCAATCAGCCCCAGCATTTT. Variable domain in full (rest from reference TRBV2 and TRBJ1-5): EPEVTQTPSHQVTQMGQEVILRCVPISNHLYFYWYRQILGQKVEFLVSFYNNEISEKSEIFDDQFSVERPDGSNFTLKIRSTKLEDSAMYFCASSALGGTNQPQHFGDGTRLSIL.

The chain uses TRBV11-2 and TRBJ2-3; D is undetermined. The germline gives CDR1 SGHAT, CDR2 FQNNGV. This CDR3 spans 14 amino acids. V gave up 0 bases and J gave up 5 bases, with 9 bases separating them. The CDR3 region has the DNA TGTGCCAGCAGCTTAGATAGGATGGGAGATACGCAGTATTTT. Its translation: CASSLDRMGDTQYF.